This T cell receptor beta chain was identified during a study of blood T cell repertoires in COVID-19. The wider study: Samples taken during acute and convalescent COVID-19 were collected in the United States, Italy and Spain. The analysed material was cDNA or gDNA that came from T cells, B-cell-depleted T cells, or PBMCs.

From germline, CDR1 is SGHNT and CDR2 YYREEE (reference sequence). V dropped 4 bases and J dropped 6; count of bases not matched to a gene: 7. This CDR3 has 13 residues. Original processing notes: Estimation of nucleated cell counts relied on the amplification of reference gene primers. Assay used: immunoSEQ multiplex PCR; TCRdb lists only in-frame clones, some missing. The DNA was the basis for D and trimming; V, J and clone size are from that table. Of 150,000 or so clones in the sample, about 86% were seen once. The chain combines TRBV5-4 with TRBJ2-7, with 7 bases that match TRBD1. The receptor was derived from a woman of 80 years or more with acute or convalescent COVID-19. Sequenced: peripheral blood. The CDR3 loop is CASSPDRAPEQYF. The CDR3 bases are TGTGCCAGCAGCCCCGACAGGGCGCCCGAGCAGTACTTC.